This TCR beta chain emerged from a study of T cells in tuberculosis. Study-wide results and limits: Samples were chosen by availability of cryopreserved specimens. Active tuberculosis TCR-alpha repertoires lay closer to GMM-specific TCRs than IGRA-negative controls, suggesting clonal expansion. Smaller alpha distances in active tuberculosis partly reflected shorter CDR3-alpha lengths.

CDR3 length equals 14 residues. The V and J ends lost 7 bases and 0 bases respectively, with 10 bases between them. The germline V gene encodes CDR1 MNHNS and CDR2 SASEGT. The sample holds one count of this clone. What it binds is not known. Profiled with immunoSEQ multiplex PCR; TCRdb holds only in-frame clones, not every one. This table holds roughly 44,000 clones, roughly 96% found once. The sequenced sample consisted of PBMCs. The source of this sequence is a donor aged 5-35 years with latent tuberculosis or without tuberculosis infection. J is TRBJ1-5 and V is TRBV6-1, with a tentative D call TRBD1 (6 bases). This CDR3 is CASNRDNSNQPQHF. DNA of the CDR3: TGTGCCAGCAACAGGGATAATAGCAATCAGCCCCAGCATTTT.